The rows below give T cell receptor beta chains drawn from one sample of a study of shared clonotypes between healthy human individuals. Here immunoSEQ multiplex PCR was the method, and the copy in TCRdb shows in-frame clones only, minus some. The data contain about 820,000 clones, roughly 92% of them seen just once; the ten biggest clones take up 24%. The specimen sequenced was naive CD8+ T cells sorted from blood. These receptors came from a man younger than 40 in good health. Both conserved end residues are part of each CDR3. Not every row has a clone size; where given, it reads once, few, many or a size class.

clone_size: -; j_call: TRBJ2-7; v_call: TRBV4-1; cdr3_aa: CASSQEWGAGAVSYEQYF
clone_size: -; j_call: TRBJ2-1; v_call: TRBV27; cdr3_aa: CASSLPPPRFAYNEQFF
clone_size: -; j_call: TRBJ1-4; v_call: TRBV7-9; cdr3_aa: CASSLTGLEDEKLFF
clone_size: -; j_call: TRBJ2-2; v_call: TRBV27; cdr3_aa: CASSLSSSPRELFF
clone_size: -; j_call: TRBJ2-7; v_call: TRBV13; cdr3_aa: CASSLSGTGFNEQYF
clone_size: -; j_call: TRBJ2-7; v_call: TRBV27; cdr3_aa: CASSITGTLTYEQYF
clone_size: -; j_call: TRBJ2-1; v_call: TRBV7-8; cdr3_aa: CASSFSTSGRFNEQFF
clone_size: -; j_call: TRBJ2-7; v_call: TRBV7-2; cdr3_aa: CASSPGLSYEQYF
clone_size: -; j_call: TRBJ2-5; v_call: TRBV30; cdr3_aa: CAWNFRGGETQYF
clone_size: -; j_call: TRBJ1-3; v_call: TRBV14; cdr3_aa: CASSPQGGLAGNTIYF
clone_size: -; j_call: TRBJ2-2; v_call: TRBV7-2; cdr3_aa: CASSLTGLAGVGDTGELFF
clone_size: -; j_call: TRBJ2-1; v_call: TRBV6-1; cdr3_aa: CASSEPLAEPYNEQFF
clone_size: -; j_call: TRBJ2-7; v_call: TRBV5-1; cdr3_aa: CASSLGTATYEQYF
clone_size: -; j_call: TRBJ1-5; v_call: TRBV30; cdr3_aa: CAWSVKVGTGGNQPQHF
clone_size: -; j_call: TRBJ2-3; v_call: TRBV7-3; cdr3_aa: CASSLGTSGTDTQYF
clone_size: -; j_call: TRBJ2-2; v_call: TRBV7-6; cdr3_aa: CASSQEAGELFF
clone_size: -; j_call: TRBJ2-5; v_call: TRBV4-1; cdr3_aa: CASSQVSRSVETQYF
clone_size: -; j_call: TRBJ2-1; v_call: TRBV6-5; cdr3_aa: CATTRGAYNEQFF
clone_size: -; j_call: TRBJ2-1; v_call: TRBV6-5; cdr3_aa: CASSQGENNEQFF
clone_size: -; j_call: TRBJ2-3; v_call: TRBV30; cdr3_aa: CAWSLSLGADTQYF
clone_size: -; j_call: TRBJ1-2; v_call: TRBV27; cdr3_aa: CASRQGARGYTF
clone_size: -; j_call: TRBJ2-3; v_call: TRBV7-9; cdr3_aa: CASSSERGSNTDTQYF
clone_size: -; j_call: TRBJ1-1; v_call: TRBV6-6; cdr3_aa: CASSRRQGEVGEAFF
clone_size: -; j_call: TRBJ1-5; v_call: TRBV5-1; cdr3_aa: CASSLSGASNQPQHF
clone_size: -; j_call: TRBJ1-1; v_call: TRBV11-2; cdr3_aa: CASSSTAGDSEAFF
clone_size: once; j_call: TRBJ2-7; v_call: TRBV10-3; cdr3_aa: CAISGTSGVHEQYF
clone_size: -; j_call: TRBJ2-1; v_call: TRBV9; cdr3_aa: CASSVLSGRSNEQFF
clone_size: -; j_call: TRBJ1-5; v_call: TRBV27; cdr3_aa: CASRPTGFSDQPQHF
clone_size: -; j_call: TRBJ2-7; v_call: TRBV5-1; cdr3_aa: CASSLAIMGLAGGSYEQYF
clone_size: -; j_call: TRBJ2-7; v_call: TRBV27; cdr3_aa: CASSLAGGPKYEQYF
clone_size: -; j_call: TRBJ1-2; v_call: TRBV9; cdr3_aa: CASSVSNPPPPTIPRQTNYGYTF
clone_size: -; j_call: TRBJ2-1; v_call: TRBV18; cdr3_aa: CASSPGLENYNEQFF
clone_size: -; j_call: TRBJ2-7; v_call: TRBV5-1; cdr3_aa: CASSLTSGRVRDEQYF
clone_size: -; j_call: TRBJ2-5; v_call: TRBV4-1; cdr3_aa: CASSPRTITGGWETQYF
clone_size: -; j_call: TRBJ2-3; v_call: TRBV29-1; cdr3_aa: CSVSAAEGTDTQYF
clone_size: -; j_call: TRBJ2-1; v_call: TRBV29-1; cdr3_aa: CSGGVGAGYNEQFF
clone_size: -; j_call: TRBJ1-5; v_call: TRBV4-1; cdr3_aa: CASSQVGLGKDYQPQHF
clone_size: -; j_call: TRBJ1-2; v_call: TRBV2; cdr3_aa: CASRDYFGYTF
clone_size: -; j_call: TRBJ2-7; v_call: TRBV6-1; cdr3_aa: CASKEGNLKAEQYF
clone_size: -; j_call: TRBJ1-5; v_call: TRBV27; cdr3_aa: CASRGGKGVYQPQHF
clone_size: -; j_call: TRBJ2-2; v_call: TRBV2; cdr3_aa: CASSGLAEVAGELFF
clone_size: -; j_call: TRBJ2-4; v_call: TRBV19; cdr3_aa: CASSIPSGEDIQYF
clone_size: -; j_call: TRBJ2-1; v_call: TRBV9; cdr3_aa: CASSAYTSGSSVNEQFF
clone_size: -; j_call: TRBJ2-1; v_call: TRBV7-8; cdr3_aa: CASSARTGETGGYNEQFF
clone_size: -; j_call: TRBJ2-7; v_call: TRBV30; cdr3_aa: CAWSVSGEQYF
clone_size: -; j_call: TRBJ2-7; v_call: TRBV11-2; cdr3_aa: CASSPGDSSYEQYF
clone_size: -; j_call: TRBJ2-2; v_call: TRBV6-5; cdr3_aa: CASSSGRNTGELFF
clone_size: -; j_call: TRBJ1-1; v_call: TRBV9; cdr3_aa: CASSVVGPNTEAFF
clone_size: once; j_call: TRBJ1-5; v_call: TRBV19; cdr3_aa: CASSIGQGVAGNQPQHF
clone_size: -; j_call: TRBJ2-7; v_call: TRBV4-3; cdr3_aa: CASSPRNFGTLYEQYF
clone_size: -; j_call: TRBJ1-5; v_call: TRBV27; cdr3_aa: CASSLYAGPGTGGNQPQHF
clone_size: -; j_call: TRBJ2-5; v_call: TRBV6-4; cdr3_aa: CASSRQGGETQYF
clone_size: -; j_call: TRBJ1-1; v_call: TRBV4-3; cdr3_aa: CASSQYKGDTEAFF
clone_size: -; j_call: TRBJ1-1; v_call: TRBV30; cdr3_aa: CAWSVFSGTEAFF